This passage covers 26 T cell receptor beta chains from one sample sequenced in a study of tumor-infiltrating lymphocytes in primary liver carcinoma. The source material, 20-30 mg of unsorted bulk tissue, was used to co-extract RNA and DNA. The input was approximately 0.45 ug total RNA; TCR beta cDNA was made from it with a constant-region primer. Researchers made the TCR beta libraries by running three nested multiplex PCR rounds with slightly modified ARM-PCR. Use of TRBV1-TRBV30 forward primers with a C-beta reverse primer characterized the first two PCR rounds, which lasted nine to eleven cycles each. In TCRdb, the multiplex PCR reads were re-called with MiXCR into one record per CDR3 protein. The sample has 95,000 to 150,000 distinct CDR3 sequences, about two thirds seen once; the top ten hold more than 7%. The sequenced material came from tumor-adjacent normal liver tissue. The receptors derive from a woman aged 60-75 years with primary liver carcinoma and hepatitis B virus infection.

In its sample, this clonotype was seen many times. In nucleotides, the CDR3 is TGTGCCAGCAGTGAAAGTTCAGGGATGAACACTGAAGCTTTCTTT. This gives the protein CASSESSGMNTEAFF. The chain uses TRBV2 and TRBJ1-1, with TRBD1 as a possible D gene (5 bases). The germline V gene has CDR1 SNHLY and CDR2 FYNNEI. The CDR3 consists of 15 residues. V shed 2 bases and J shed 0 bases, with 10 bases lying between them. Based on the CDR3 plus reference TRBV2 and TRBJ1-1, the full variable domain is EPEVTQTPSHQVTQMGQEVILRCVPISNHLYFYWYRQILGQKVEFLVSFYNNEISEKSEIFDDQFSVERPDGSNFTLKIRSTKLEDSAMYFCASSESSGMNTEAFFGQGTRLTVV.

V is TRBV5-6 and J is TRBJ2-1; D unresolved. The CDR3 consists of 16 residues. Germline V lookup: CDR1 SGHDT, CDR2 YYEEEE. CDR3 coding DNA: TGTGTCAGTAGCTTGGAATTCTCTATCAGCTACAATGAGCAGTTCTTC. This gives the protein CVSSLEFSISYNEQFF.

As for this clonotype: This sequence may be a read error, since a much larger clone differs from it by one base. The chain carries TRBV5-1 and TRBJ1-1, with a weak D call TRBD1 (5 bases). The CDR3 sequence is 13 residues long. V lost 4 bases, J lost 7 bases, and 14 bases lay in between. Per the germline V gene, CDR1 is SGHRS and CDR2 is YFSETQ. CDR3 sequence (DNA): TGCGCCAGCAGCGCGGGACGGCCAGTTGAAGCTTTCTTT. Translation: CASSAGRPVEAFF. The full variable domain, rest sourced from reference TRBV5-1 and TRBJ1-1, is KAGVTQTPRYLIKTRGQQVTLSCSPISGHRSVSWYQQTPGQGLQFLFEYFSETQRNKGNFPGRFSGRQFSNSRSEMNVSTLELGDSALYLCASSAGRPVEAFFGQGTRLTVV.

In this sample, this clonotype turned up a few times. A read error is possible here, since a much larger clone lies one base away. The V gene is TRBV6-1, the J gene TRBJ1-4, with D possibly TRBD1 on 5 matching bases. The CDR3 is made up of 13 amino acids. From germline, CDR1 is MNHNS and CDR2 SASEGT. CDR3 amino acids: CASSRDPNEKLSF. CDR3 nucleotides: TGTGCCAGCAGCCGGGACCCAAATGAAAAACTGTCTTTT.

This chain joins TRBV6-6 and TRBJ2-6; tentative D call: TRBD1 (5 bases). Germline V gene data show CDR1 as MNHNY and CDR2 as SVGAGI (reference sequence). This CDR3 spans 13 amino acids. Trimming left V 5 bases short and J 15 bases short, with 17 bases between. The CDR3 sequence is CASSLPGADALTF. The CDR3 nucleotides read TGTGCCAGCAGTCTACCTGGGGCCGACGCCCTGACTTTC.

A remark on this clonotype: Mismatch with germline at one junction end may stem from a read error. The CDR3 here is CASSPLGNLYERYF. The CDR3 DNA follows: TGTGCCAGCAGCCCCTTGGGTAACTTATACGAGCGGTACTTT. This rearrangement joins TRBV11-2 to TRBJ2-7; D is perhaps TRBD2 (5 bases). This CDR3 comprises 14 residues. Germline lookup yields CDR1 SGHAT and CDR2 FQNNGV.

The chain uses TRBV11-2 and TRBJ2-1; D gene ambiguous. Trimming took off 2 bases at V and 0 bases at J, with 17 bases between the two ends. From germline, CDR1 is SGHAT and CDR2 FQNNGV. This CDR3 region has 18 residues. CDR3 region: CASSLTSLSHSSYNEQFF. CDR3 sequence (DNA): TGTGCCAGCAGCTTAACATCTCTCTCCCATAGCTCCTACAATGAGCAGTTCTTC.

Points on this clonotype: The conserved phenylalanine or tryptophan is not found at the CDR3 terminus, so this likely reflects a read error. Here the CDR3 reads CASHLAEADEQYY. The CDR3 nucleotides read TGTGCCAGCCACTTAGCGGAGGCGGACGAGCAGTACTAC. The V and J genes are TRBV11-1 and TRBJ2-7, with D tentatively TRBD2 (6 bases). Germline V lookup: CDR1 SGHAT, CDR2 FQDESV (reference sequence). Between the trimmed V and J ends, which lost 8 bases and 5 bases, there was a span of 16 bases. This CDR3 spans 13 amino acids.

Of note for this clonotype: One junction end disagrees with the germline gene, perhaps due to a read error. V gene TRBV12-3 or TRBV12-4 combines with J gene TRBJ1-1; D unresolved. CDR3 length: 13 residues. Here the CDR3 DNA reads TGTGTCAGCAGTTTGCGGGGATTTCTAGAAGCTTTCTTT. It encodes CVSSLRGFLEAFF.

The V gene is TRBV6-2 or TRBV6-3, the J gene TRBJ2-2, with D perhaps TRBD2 (6 bases). V was trimmed by 11 bases and J by 6 bases, leaving 19 bases between them. The CDR3 totals 14 residues. Germline CDR1 reads MNHEY; CDR2 reads SVGEGT. CDR3 DNA sequence: TGTGCCTGTAGTCTCAGACTAGAATCCGGGGAGCTGTTTTTT. This sequence encodes CACSLRLESGELFF.

This clonotype was seen repeatedly, ten times or more. A single base separates this from a much larger clone, so it may be a read error. The CDR3 loop is CASSLNANERFF. CDR3 sequence (DNA): TGTGCCAGCAGCTTAAATGCCAATGAGCGGTTCTTC. The chain couples TRBV11-3 to TRBJ2-1; D call uncertain. The CDR3 length is 12 residues. Per the germline V gene, CDR1 is SGHNT and CDR2 is YENEEA.

Points on this clonotype: Its ends do not fully match the called genes, so a read error is possible. The V call is TRBV4-2, the J call TRBJ2-1, with D possibly TRBD2 on 6 matching bases. Per the germline V gene, CDR1 is LGHNA and CDR2 is YNFKEQ. The CDR3 contains 15 residues. CDR3 DNA sequence: TGTGCCAGCAGCCAAAATGGGCTGGGGGGATATGAACAGTTCTTC. Protein product: CASSQNGLGGYEQFF.

This clonotype has a count of ten or more. The chain recombines TRBV29-1 with TRBJ2-1, with D tentatively TRBD2 (6 bases). The ends were cut back, 5 bases at V and 7 bases at J, with 9 bases in the middle. Per germline, CDR1 SQVTM and CDR2 ANQGSEA. The CDR3 extends over 11 amino acids. CDR3 sequence reads: CSVRDFNEQFF. CDR3 bases: TGCAGCGTTAGGGACTTTAATGAGCAGTTCTTC.

Of note for this clonotype: The CDR3 does not end in the conserved phenylalanine or tryptophan, so this is likely a read error. The gene calls are TRBV10-3 and TRBJ1-1; no clear D gene. This CDR3 comprises 13 residues. Germline V gene data show CDR1 as ENHRY and CDR2 as SYGVKD. V was cut by 4 bases and J by 1 base, with 7 bases left in between. In DNA, the CDR3 is TGTGCCATCAGTGCGGTACAGAACACTGAAGCTTTCCTT. Its protein is CAISAVQNTEAFL.

As for this clonotype: A much bigger clone sits one base away, suggesting this may be a read error. The chain is built from TRBV14 and TRBJ1-1; D is perhaps TRBD1 (6 bases). Germline V CDR1 and CDR2: SGHDN, FVKESK. The V and J ends lost 1 base and 1 base respectively, with 19 bases between them. The length of the CDR3 is 18 residues. Here the CDR3 reads CASSQGGGTWGPNTEAFF. As DNA, the CDR3 is TGTGCCAGCAGCCAAGGCGGCGGGACATGGGGCCCGAACACTGAAGCTTTCTTT.

With respect to this clonotype: A read error may produce the germline difference seen at one junction end. This sequence joins TRBV11-2 and TRBJ1-1; TRBD1 might be the D (5 bases). CDR3 size: 13 residues. Germline V gene sequence: CDR1 SGHAT, CDR2 FQNNGV. The CDR3 reads CGSSLGANSEAFF. DNA of the CDR3: TGTGGCAGCAGCTTAGGGGCGAACAGTGAAGCTTTCTTC.

Remarks on this clonotype: One junction end disagrees with the germline gene, perhaps due to a read error. The V gene is TRBV7-9, the J gene TRBJ2-7; possibly TRBD1 for D (6 bases). Looked up from germline, CDR1 is SEHNR and CDR2 is FQNEAQ (reference sequence). The CDR3 contains 13 residues. Here the CDR3 reads CTSSFTGSYEQYF. In DNA form, the CDR3 reads TGTACCAGCAGCTTCACAGGGTCCTACGAGCAGTACTTC.

In the case of this clonotype: The final CDR3 position lacks the conserved phenylalanine or tryptophan, pointing to a likely read error. It is unclear where the CDR3 begins or ends on the DNA, so no DNA is shown, and the CDR3 is as TCRdb lists it. This rearrangement joins TRBV7-9 to TRBJ1-5; the D call TRBD1 from the table was never checked on the DNA. Termini included, the CDR3 measures 15 amino acids. Per germline, CDR1 SEHNR and CDR2 FQNEAQ (reference sequence). CDR3 amino acids: CASSLVGQGHQPKHS.

About this clonotype itself: One junction end does not reproduce the germline sequence, and a read error may be involved. The CDR3 nucleotides are TGCGTCAGAAGCCAAGATCTCTATAGGTCTAATGGAAAACTGTTTTTT. Translating it yields CVRSQDLYRSNGKLFF. V is TRBV4-1 and J is TRBJ1-4; D is ambiguous. The CDR3 covers 16 residues. CDR1 is MGHRA and CDR2 is YSYEKL in the germline V gene.

A remark on this clonotype: This may arise from a read error, as a much more abundant clone is one base away. The chain links TRBV5-1 to TRBJ1-1, with D perhaps matching TRBD1 (5 bases). The CDR3 runs 13 residues. Germline V gives CDR1 SGHRS, CDR2 YFSETQ. CDR3 coding DNA: TGCGTCAGCAGCGCGGGACGGCCAGCTGAAGCTTTCTTT. It codes for CVSSAGRPAEAFF.

This clonotype was seen ten or more times. CDR3 amino acids: CASSLGGAKNIQYF. The CDR3 nucleotides are TGTGCCAGCAGTTTGGGGGGGGCCAAAAACATTCAGTACTTC. V usage is TRBV28 and J usage is TRBJ2-4, with 7 bases lining up with TRBD2. The junction had 0 bases not matched to a gene; V was cut back by 3 bases and J by 1 base. This CDR3 has 14 residues. CDR1 is MDHEN, CDR2 SYDVKM, per germline. The entire variable domain, with the rest obtained from reference TRBV28 and TRBJ2-4, is as follows: DVKVTQSSRYLVKRTGEKVFLECVQDMDHENMFWYRQDPGLGLRLIYFSYDVKMKEKGDIPEGYSVSREKKERFSLILESASTNQTSMYLCASSLGGAKNIQYFGAGTRLSVL.

A note on this clonotype: Compared with germline, one end of the junction differs, possibly owing to a read error. The chain has TRBV11-3 and TRBJ2-1, with D possibly TRBD2 on 6 matching bases. CDR1 and CDR2 from the germline V gene are SGHNT and YENEEA. The CDR3 covers 11 residues. CDR3 in DNA: TGCGCCAGCAGCTTTAGCGGTGAACAGCTCTTC. Translated: CASSFSGEQLF. The whole variable domain, filled in from reference TRBV11-3 and TRBJ2-1, reads EAGVVQSPRYKIIEKKQPVAFWCNPISGHNTLYWYLQNLGQGPELLIRYENEEAVDDSQLPKDRFSAERLKGVDSTLKIQPAELGDSAVYLCASSFSGEQLFGPGTRLTVL.

As for this clonotype: A junction end diverges from the germline sequence, so it may reflect a read error. This chain links TRBV6-6 with TRBJ2-2, with unresolved D. The germline V gene encodes CDR1 MNHNY and CDR2 SVGAGI (reference sequence). The CDR3 runs 16 residues. In nucleotides, the CDR3 is TGTGCTAGCAGTTACTCTAAGATAGGGCCGACCGGGGAGCTGTTTTTT. Encoded protein: CASSYSKIGPTGELFF.

Notes on this clonotype: One junction end does not reproduce the germline sequence, and a read error may be involved. The rearrangement joins TRBV5-1 to TRBJ2-2, with 9 bases matching TRBD2. The V gene's germline CDR1 is SGHRS and CDR2 YFSETQ. CDR3 length: 17 residues. CDR3 amino acids: CASSWSLAGPNMGELLF. CDR3 DNA sequence: TGCGCCAGCAGCTGGAGCCTAGCGGGACCGAACATGGGGGAGCTGTTATTC. The full variable domain, completed using reference TRBV5-1 and TRBJ2-2, is KAGVTQTPRYLIKTRGQQVTLSCSPISGHRSVSWYQQTPGQGLQFLFEYFSETQRNKGNFPGRFSGRQFSNSRSEMNVSTLELGDSALYLCASSWSLAGPNMGELLFGEGSRLTVL.

V is TRBV11-2 and J is TRBJ2-1, with D unresolved. The CDR3 contains 14 residues. The V gene's germline CDR1 is SGHAT and CDR2 FQNNGV. For the CDR3, the DNA is TGTACCGGCAGCTCAATGTCCGGTGCCAATGAGCAGTTCTTC. Protein product: CTGSSMSGANEQFF.

This chain links TRBV5-1 with TRBJ2-7; D is undetermined. Trimming pared 1 base from V and 8 bases from J, leaving 16 bases between. From germline, CDR1 is SGHRS and CDR2 YFSETQ. This CDR3 has 14 amino acids. The CDR3 loop reads CASSLLSQGCKQYF. The CDR3 coding sequence is TGCGCCAGCAGCTTGTTATCACAAGGCTGCAAGCAGTACTTC.